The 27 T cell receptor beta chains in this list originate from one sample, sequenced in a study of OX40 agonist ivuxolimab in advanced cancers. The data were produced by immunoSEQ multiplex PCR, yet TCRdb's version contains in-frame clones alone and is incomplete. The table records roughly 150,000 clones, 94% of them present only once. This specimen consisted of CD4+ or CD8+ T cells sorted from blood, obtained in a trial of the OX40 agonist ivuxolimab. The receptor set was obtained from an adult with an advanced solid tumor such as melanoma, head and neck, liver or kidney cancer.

CDR3 in DNA: TGTGCCATCAGTCCCGGGACTAGCGGCTACGAGCAGTACTTC. Amino acids: CAISPGTSGYEQYF. The chain couples TRBV10-3 to TRBJ2-7; TRBD2 matches at 11 bases. Germline CDR1 is ENHRY and CDR2 is SYGVKD. The length of the CDR3 is 14 residues. Trimming at V came to 5 bases and at J to 3 bases, leaving 3 bases not matched to a gene.

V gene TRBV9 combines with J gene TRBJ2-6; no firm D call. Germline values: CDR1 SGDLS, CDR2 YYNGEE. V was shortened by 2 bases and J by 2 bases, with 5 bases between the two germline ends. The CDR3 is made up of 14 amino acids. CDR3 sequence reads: CASSVITGANVLTF. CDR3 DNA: TGTGCCAGCAGCGTTATAACTGGGGCCAACGTCCTGACTTTC.

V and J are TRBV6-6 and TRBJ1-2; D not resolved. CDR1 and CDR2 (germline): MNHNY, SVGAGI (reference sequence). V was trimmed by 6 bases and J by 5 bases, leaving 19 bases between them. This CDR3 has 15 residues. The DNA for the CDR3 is TGTGCCAGCAGCTCTAGACTCAAGACGGAGTATGGCTACACCTTC. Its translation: CASSSRLKTEYGYTF.

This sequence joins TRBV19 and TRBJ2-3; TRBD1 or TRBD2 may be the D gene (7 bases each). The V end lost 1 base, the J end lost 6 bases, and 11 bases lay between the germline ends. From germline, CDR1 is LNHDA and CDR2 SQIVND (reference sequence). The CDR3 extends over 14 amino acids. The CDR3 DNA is TGTGCCAGTAGTATAGGACAGGGAGGGGATACGCAGTATTTT. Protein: CASSIGQGGDTQYF.

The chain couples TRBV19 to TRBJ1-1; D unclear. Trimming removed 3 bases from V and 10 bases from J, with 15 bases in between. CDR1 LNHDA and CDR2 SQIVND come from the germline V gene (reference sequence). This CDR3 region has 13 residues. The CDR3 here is CASSIWEPPGAFF. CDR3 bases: TGTGCCAGTAGTATTTGGGAACCCCCGGGAGCTTTCTTT.

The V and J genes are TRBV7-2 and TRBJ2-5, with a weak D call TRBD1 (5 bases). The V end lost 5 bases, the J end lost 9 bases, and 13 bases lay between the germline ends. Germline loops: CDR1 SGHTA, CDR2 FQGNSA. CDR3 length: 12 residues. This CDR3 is CASSPRQYPQYF. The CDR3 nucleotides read TGTGCCAGCAGCCCGCGACAGTATCCCCAGTACTTC.

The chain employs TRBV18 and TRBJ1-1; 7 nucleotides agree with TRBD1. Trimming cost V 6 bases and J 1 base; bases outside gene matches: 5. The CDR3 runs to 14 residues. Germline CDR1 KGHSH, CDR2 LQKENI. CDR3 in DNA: TGTGCCAGCTCCCAAGGACAGGAGAACACTGAAGCTTTCTTT. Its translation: CASSQGQENTEAFF.

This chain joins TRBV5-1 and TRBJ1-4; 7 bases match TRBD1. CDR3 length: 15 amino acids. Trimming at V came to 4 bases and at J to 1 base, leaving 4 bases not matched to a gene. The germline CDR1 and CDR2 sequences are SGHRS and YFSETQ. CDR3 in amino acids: CASSLGTVTNEKLFF. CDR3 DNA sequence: TGCGCCAGCAGCCTCGGGACAGTAACTAATGAAAAACTGTTTTTT.

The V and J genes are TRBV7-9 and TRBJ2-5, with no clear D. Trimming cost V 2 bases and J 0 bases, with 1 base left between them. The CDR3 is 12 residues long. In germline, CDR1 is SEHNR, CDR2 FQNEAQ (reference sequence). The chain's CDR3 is CASSLNQETQYF. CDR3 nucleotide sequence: TGTGCCAGCAGCTTAAACCAAGAGACCCAGTACTTC.

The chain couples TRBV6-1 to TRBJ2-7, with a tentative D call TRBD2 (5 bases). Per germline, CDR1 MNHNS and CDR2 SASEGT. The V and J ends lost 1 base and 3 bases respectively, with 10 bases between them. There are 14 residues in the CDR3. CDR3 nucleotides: TGTGCCAGCAGTGAAGGTGAGGGAGTCTACGAGCAGTACTTC. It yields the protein CASSEGEGVYEQYF.

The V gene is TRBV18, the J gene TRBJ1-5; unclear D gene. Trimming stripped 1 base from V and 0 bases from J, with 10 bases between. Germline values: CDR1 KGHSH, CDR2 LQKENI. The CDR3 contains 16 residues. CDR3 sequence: CASSPRADYSNQPQHF. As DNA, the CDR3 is TGTGCCAGCTCACCACGGGCAGATTATAGCAATCAGCCCCAGCATTTT.

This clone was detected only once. CDR3 region: CASSSYRVGEQYF. The CDR3 bases are TGTGCCAGCAGCTCCTACAGGGTTGGCGAGCAGTACTTC. The chain has TRBV7-2 and TRBJ2-7; perhaps TRBD1 as D (6 bases). V was shortened by 4 bases and J by 6 bases, with 13 bases between the two germline ends. The germline V gene encodes CDR1 SGHTA and CDR2 FQGNSA. This CDR3 spans 13 amino acids. Filled out from reference TRBV7-2 and TRBJ2-7, the complete variable domain reads GAGVSQSPSNKVTEKGKDVELRCDPISGHTALYWYRQSLGQGLEFLIYFQGNSAPDKSGLPSDRFSAERTGGSVSTLTIQRTQQEDSAVYLCASSSYRVGEQYFGPGTRLTVT.

Here the CDR3 reads CASSSSGAGGTYEQYF. CDR3 DNA: TGTGCCAGCAGTTCCAGCGGAGCGGGAGGGACCTACGAGCAGTACTTC. The J gene is TRBJ2-7, the V gene TRBV28; 10 bases agree with TRBD2. The V gene end was trimmed by 4 bases and the J gene end by 2 bases; junction bases not matched to a gene: 8. Germline assignment: CDR1 MDHEN and CDR2 SYDVKM. The CDR3 runs 16 residues.

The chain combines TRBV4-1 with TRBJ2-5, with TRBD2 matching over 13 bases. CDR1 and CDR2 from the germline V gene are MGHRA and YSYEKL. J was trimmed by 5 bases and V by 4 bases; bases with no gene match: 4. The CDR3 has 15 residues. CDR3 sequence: CASSLTSGGFETQYF. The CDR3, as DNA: TGCGCCAGCAGCCTGACTAGCGGGGGGTTTGAGACCCAGTACTTC.

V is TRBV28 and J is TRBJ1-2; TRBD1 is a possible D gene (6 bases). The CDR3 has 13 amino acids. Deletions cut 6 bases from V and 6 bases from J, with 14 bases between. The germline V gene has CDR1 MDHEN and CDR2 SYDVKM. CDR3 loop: CASRLQGSDGYTF. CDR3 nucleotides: TGTGCCAGCAGACTTCAGGGGTCCGATGGCTACACCTTC.

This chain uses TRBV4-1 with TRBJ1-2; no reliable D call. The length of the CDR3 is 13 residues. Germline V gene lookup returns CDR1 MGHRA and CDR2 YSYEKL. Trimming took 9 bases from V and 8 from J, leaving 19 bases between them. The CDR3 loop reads CASPGMGAGGYTF. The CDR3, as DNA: TGCGCCAGTCCCGGGATGGGTGCGGGGGGCTACACCTTC.

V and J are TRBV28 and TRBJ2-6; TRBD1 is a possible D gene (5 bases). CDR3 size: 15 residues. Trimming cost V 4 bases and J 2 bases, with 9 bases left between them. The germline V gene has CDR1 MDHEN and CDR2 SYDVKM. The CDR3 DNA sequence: TGTGCCAGCAGTTGGGGCGTGGCTGGGGCCAACGTCCTGACTTTC. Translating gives CASSWGVAGANVLTF.

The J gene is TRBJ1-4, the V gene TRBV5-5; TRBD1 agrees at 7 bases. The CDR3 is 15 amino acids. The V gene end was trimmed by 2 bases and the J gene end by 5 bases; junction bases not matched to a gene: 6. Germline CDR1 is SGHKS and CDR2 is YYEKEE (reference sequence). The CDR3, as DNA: TGTGCCAGCAGCTTCTCGGGACAGAAAAATGAAAAACTGTTTTTT. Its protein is CASSFSGQKNEKLFF.

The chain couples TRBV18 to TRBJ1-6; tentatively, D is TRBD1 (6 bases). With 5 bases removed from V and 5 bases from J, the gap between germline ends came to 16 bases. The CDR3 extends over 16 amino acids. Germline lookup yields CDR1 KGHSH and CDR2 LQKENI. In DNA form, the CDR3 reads TGTGCCAGCTCATTGATAGACAGGCGCAATAATTCACCCCTCCACTTT. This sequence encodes CASSLIDRRNNSPLHF.

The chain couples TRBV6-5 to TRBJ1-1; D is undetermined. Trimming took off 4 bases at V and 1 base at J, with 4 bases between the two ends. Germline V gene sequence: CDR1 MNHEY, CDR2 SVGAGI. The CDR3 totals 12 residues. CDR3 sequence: CASSWRNTEAFF. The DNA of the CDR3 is TGTGCCAGCAGTTGGAGGAACACTGAAGCTTTCTTT.

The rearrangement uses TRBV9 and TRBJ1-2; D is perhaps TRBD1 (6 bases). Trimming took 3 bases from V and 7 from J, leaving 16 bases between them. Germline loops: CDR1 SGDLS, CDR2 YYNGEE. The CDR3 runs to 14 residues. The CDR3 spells CASSDSRGEAGYTF. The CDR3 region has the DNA TGTGCCAGCAGCGACAGTAGGGGGGAAGCTGGCTACACCTTC.

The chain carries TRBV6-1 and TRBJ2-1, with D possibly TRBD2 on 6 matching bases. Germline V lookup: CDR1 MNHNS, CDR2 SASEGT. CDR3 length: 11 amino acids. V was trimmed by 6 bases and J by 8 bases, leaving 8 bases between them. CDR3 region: CASRLADEQFF. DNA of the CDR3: TGTGCCAGCAGATTAGCGGATGAGCAGTTCTTC.

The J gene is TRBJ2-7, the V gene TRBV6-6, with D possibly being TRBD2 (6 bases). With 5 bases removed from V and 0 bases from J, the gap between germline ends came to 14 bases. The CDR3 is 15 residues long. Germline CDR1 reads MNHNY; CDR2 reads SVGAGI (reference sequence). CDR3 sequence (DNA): TGTGCCAGCAGTCCACTGGCGGGGCGCTCCTACGAGCAGTACTTC. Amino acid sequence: CASSPLAGRSYEQYF.

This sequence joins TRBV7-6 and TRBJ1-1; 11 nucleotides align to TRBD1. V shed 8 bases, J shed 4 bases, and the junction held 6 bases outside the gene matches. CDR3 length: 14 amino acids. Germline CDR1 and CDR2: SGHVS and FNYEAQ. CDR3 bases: TGTGCCAGCGGACAGGGGGCCGCTGCCACTGAAGCTTTCTTT. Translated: CASGQGAAATEAFF.

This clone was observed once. CDR3 nucleotide sequence: TGTGCCAGCAGCTTAGATGGGACAGGGGGGAGTTCTAATGGCTACACCTTC. This codes for CASSLDGTGGSSNGYTF. The chain has TRBV7-9 and TRBJ1-2; 11 positions agree with TRBD1. This CDR3 is built from 17 residues. The junction had 10 bases not matched to a gene; V was cut back by 1 base and J by 6 bases. The germline V gene has CDR1 SEHNR and CDR2 FQNEAQ (reference sequence).

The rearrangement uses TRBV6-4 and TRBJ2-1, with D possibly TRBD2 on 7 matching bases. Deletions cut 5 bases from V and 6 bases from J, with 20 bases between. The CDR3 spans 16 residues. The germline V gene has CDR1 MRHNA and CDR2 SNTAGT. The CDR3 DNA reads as TGTGCCAGCAGTCTCAGGGGAGCGGGGCCCATCAATGAGCAGTTCTTC. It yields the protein CASSLRGAGPINEQFF.

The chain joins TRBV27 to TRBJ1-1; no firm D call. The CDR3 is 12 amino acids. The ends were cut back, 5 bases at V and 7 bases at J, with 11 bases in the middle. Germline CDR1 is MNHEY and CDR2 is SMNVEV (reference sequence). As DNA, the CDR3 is TGTGCCAGCAGTACAACATCTAGTGAAGCTTTCTTT. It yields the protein CASSTTSSEAFF.